Listed below are T cell receptor beta chains from one sample, sequenced in a study of blood T cell repertoires in COVID-19. Sequencing was performed with immunoSEQ multiplex PCR; in TCRdb, only in-frame clones are kept and a portion is missing. The data contain about 62,000 clones, just under 95% of them seen just once; the ten biggest clones take up roughly 5.2%. Sequenced sample: peripheral blood. The receptors were sampled from a human donor in a cohort sampled during active COVID-19. CDR3s include the opening cysteine and the closing phenylalanine or tryptophan. The D gene is left open where the match is weak. The size field is filled for only some rows; it gives once, few, many or a size class.

v_gene,j_gene,d_gene,abundance,len,CDR3nt,CDR3aa
TRBV7-2,TRBJ2-5,-,-,11,TGTGCCAGCAGCTTAGTTAGCTCCCAGTACTTC,CASSLVSSQYF
TRBV11-2,TRBJ1-3,-,-,13,TGTGCCAGCAGCGGAGTACCGCGAAACACCATATATTTT,CASSGVPRNTIYF
TRBV7-8,TRBJ2-1,TRBD2,-,15,TGTGCCAGCGGTGGCGGGGGGGCGGCAGGTAATGAGCAGTTCTTC,CASGGGGAAGNEQFF
TRBV5-3,TRBJ2-1,TRBD2,-,18,TGTGCCAGAAGCTTGAGGGGCATTCAGACTAGCCTTTTCAATGAGCAGTTCTTC,CARSLRGIQTSLFNEQFF
TRBV7-2,TRBJ1-2,-,-,13,TGTGCCAGCAGCTTAGCCAGGGATTATGGCTACACCTTC,CASSLARDYGYTF
TRBV19,TRBJ1-2,-,-,13,TGTGCCAGTAGTTCCGCAGGGAACTATGGCTACACCTTC,CASSSAGNYGYTF
TRBV24-1,TRBJ2-2,-,-,14,TGTGCCACCAGTGACCCCCCCGTTACCGGGGAGCTGTTTTTT,CATSDPPVTGELFF
TRBV19,TRBJ1-2,-,-,15,TGTGCCAGTAGTAGTCAGGGCCCAGGTGGCTATGGCTACACCTTC,CASSSQGPGGYGYTF
TRBV5-1,TRBJ2-2,-,-,15,TGCGCCAGCAGCTTAGCCGTGACAGGTAGCGGGGAGCTGTTTTTT,CASSLAVTGSGELFF
TRBV7-2,TRBJ2-7,TRBD2,-,14,TGTGCCAGCATGCAGACTAGCGGGACGTACGAGCAGTACTTC,CASMQTSGTYEQYF
TRBV6-5,TRBJ2-7,-,-,12,TGTGCCAGCAGTTCGGGGGTCTACGAGCAGTACTTC,CASSSGVYEQYF
TRBV29-1,TRBJ1-3,-,-,14,TGCAGCGTGGGTCGATCGGGAACTGGAAACACCATATATTTT,CSVGRSGTGNTIYF
TRBV9,TRBJ2-2,TRBD2,-,16,TGTGCCAGCAGCGGGCTAGCGGGAGGAGAGGCCGGGGAGCTGTTTTTT,CASSGLAGGEAGELFF
TRBV9,TRBJ1-3,TRBD1,few,14,TGTGCCAGCAGCCCTACAGGGGGAGGAAACACCATATATTTT,CASSPTGGGNTIYF
TRBV5-1,TRBJ1-5,-,-,14,TGCGCCAGCAGCCCTTCCGGGGGGGGTCAGCCCCAGCATTTT,CASSPSGGGQPQHF
TRBV14,TRBJ1-2,-,-,14,TGTGCCAGCAGCCACAGGGCCAGTAACTATGGCTACACCTTC,CASSHRASNYGYTF
TRBV20-1,TRBJ2-7,-,-,16,TGCAGTGCTAGTCCTATGGGGCAGGGTAGCTCCTACGAGCAGTACTTC,CSASPMGQGSSYEQYF
TRBV5-1,TRBJ2-6,-,-,16,TGCGCCAGCAGTCAAGTGGGAGTCTCTGGGGCCAACGTCCTGACTTTC,CASSQVGVSGANVLTF
TRBV28,TRBJ2-1,-,-,14,TGTGCCAGCAGTTTATTCTCCCAATCCGGTGAGCAGTTCTTC,CASSLFSQSGEQFF